These 17 T cell receptor beta chains were all obtained from the same sample, sequenced in a study of shared clonotypes between healthy human individuals. TCRdb keeps only in-frame clones here, not all; method: immunoSEQ multiplex PCR. Among about 490,000 clones, approximately 80% were seen once, and the ten largest hold approximately 12%. The sequenced sample was PBMCs. All receptors come from a woman aged 40 to 50 in good health. Some clones in this sample may be carry-over from other donors' samples.

This chain uses TRBV7-3 with TRBJ2-1; 10 nucleotides agree with TRBD2. Per germline, CDR1 SGHTA and CDR2 FQGTGA. The CDR3 has 14 amino acids. V dropped 5 bases and J dropped 2; count of bases not matched to a gene: 0. The CDR3 sequence: CASSLAGAYNEQFF. CDR3 DNA: TGTGCCAGCAGCCTAGCGGGAGCCTACAATGAGCAGTTCTTC.

The CDR3 nucleotides are TGTGCCAGCAGCGAGGGGACAGGGGGCGCCAGGGATACGCAGTATTTT. It specifies CASSEGTGGARDTQYF. V and J are TRBV9 and TRBJ2-3; TRBD1 matches 12 bases. Unmatched junction bases numbered 8, after V lost 3 bases and J lost 6 bases. The CDR3 sequence is 16 residues long. Germline V gene lookup returns CDR1 SGDLS and CDR2 YYNGEE.

The V call is TRBV28, the J call TRBJ2-7; no clear D gene. The CDR3 totals 14 residues. Per germline, CDR1 MDHEN and CDR2 SYDVKM. The V end lost 10 bases, the J end lost 0 bases, and 16 bases lay between the germline ends. Here the CDR3 DNA reads TGTGCCACCAAAGACGGCGGCAGCTCCTACGAGCAGTACTTC. Encoded protein: CATKDGGSSYEQYF.

The chain has TRBV29-1 and TRBJ2-1; 14 bases align to TRBD2. V trimming: 0 bases; J trimming: 8 bases; junction bases outside the gene matches: 6. The V gene's germline CDR1 is SQVTM and CDR2 ANQGSEA. This CDR3 contains 16 residues. CDR3 sequence: CSVEDTGTSGSYEQFF. The CDR3 nucleotides read TGCAGCGTTGAAGACACCGGGACTAGCGGGAGTTATGAGCAGTTCTTC.

The chain couples TRBV7-8 to TRBJ2-5; 7 bases fit TRBD1. Looked up from germline, CDR1 is SGHVS and CDR2 is FQNEAQ. V lost 4 bases and J lost 5; bases outside the gene matches: 4. The CDR3 totals 13 residues. The CDR3 nucleotides are TGTGCCAGCAGCTATGACAGGGTCGAGACCCAGTACTTC. Protein product: CASSYDRVETQYF. The variable domain in full, with the rest retrieved from reference TRBV7-8 and TRBJ2-5, is GAGVSQSPRYKVAKRGQDVALRCDPISGHVSLFWYQQALGQGPEFLTYFQNEAQLDKSGLPSDRFFAERPEGSVSTLKIQRTQQEDSAVYLCASSYDRVETQYFGPGTRLLVL.

Comments on this clone: A far larger clone differs by one base, so this is likely a read error. Other nucleotide sequences in the sample specify the same CDR3. The V and J genes are TRBV7-3 and TRBJ1-5; TRBD1 is a possible D gene (6 bases). The CDR3 length is 17 residues. CDR1 is SGHTA, CDR2 FQGTGA, per germline. CDR3 sequence: CASSLTYRDDGNQPQHF. The CDR3 nucleotides are TGTGCCAGCAGTTTAACCTACAGGGATGATGGGAATCAGCCCCAGCATTTT.

The J gene is TRBJ1-6, the V gene TRBV30; TRBD1 aligns across 11 bases. CDR1 is GTSNPN, CDR2 SVGIG, per germline (reference sequence). Trimming took 5 bases from V and 7 from J; bases not matched to a gene: 4. The CDR3 sequence is 14 residues long. CDR3 amino acids: CAWGQGASNSPLHF. In DNA form, the CDR3 reads TGTGCCTGGGGACAGGGGGCTTCCAATTCACCCCTCCACTTT.

The chain employs TRBV2 and TRBJ2-5; D is uncertain. Trimming shortened V by 5 bases and J by 5 bases, and 9 bases separated the two germline ends. Germline V gene sequence: CDR1 SNHLY, CDR2 FYNNEI. The CDR3 consists of 12 residues. The CDR3 loop is CASSPRPETQYF. CDR3 DNA sequence: TGTGCCAGCAGTCCTCGACCCGAGACCCAGTACTTC.

The chain employs TRBV7-2 and TRBJ1-4; D gene ambiguous. This CDR3 contains 16 residues. The germline V and J ends were trimmed by 5 bases and 0 bases, with 13 bases remaining between them. In germline, CDR1 is SGHTA, CDR2 FQGNSA. The CDR3 here is CASSRTFGATNEKLFF. CDR3 in DNA: TGTGCCAGCAGCCGGACCTTCGGTGCAACTAATGAAAAACTGTTTTTT.

This sequence joins TRBV21-1 and TRBJ2-5; the DNA was not compared with TRBD1, the D call given in the table. TRBV21-1 is reported as a pseudogene. The CDR3 has 15 residues. CDR3 loop: CARSKVTEPQETQYF. The CDR3 DNA reads as TGTGCCAGAAGCAAGGTTACAGAACCCCAAGAGACCCAGTACTTC.

The chain has TRBV19 and TRBJ2-3; TRBD2 matches 9 bases. CDR3 size: 14 residues. Germline values: CDR1 LNHDA, CDR2 SQIVND (reference sequence). V was pared by 9 bases and J by 7 bases, with 11 bases of the junction left unmatched. The CDR3 loop is CASTRTSEGYTQYF. Written as DNA, the CDR3 is TGTGCCAGCACCCGGACTAGCGAGGGATATACGCAGTATTTT.

The chain combines TRBV9 with TRBJ2-2, with 12 positions matching TRBD2. This CDR3 comprises 15 residues. Trimming took 4 bases from V and 6 from J; bases not matched to a gene: 4. Germline assignment: CDR1 SGDLS and CDR2 YYNGEE. The CDR3 nucleotides read TGTGCCAGCAGCACTCTAGCGGGAGGGGCCGGGGAGCTGTTTTTT. It is translated as CASSTLAGGAGELFF.

V usage is TRBV19 and J usage is TRBJ2-7; 8 nucleotides agree with TRBD2. After removal of 8 bases from V and 4 bases from J, the junction contained 13 bases not matched to a gene. The CDR3 is 15 amino acids. The V gene's germline CDR1 is LNHDA and CDR2 SQIVND (reference sequence). The CDR3 nucleotides read TGTGCCAGTGCCCGGGAGGGCAGCGGGGTTTACGAGCAGTACTTC. Translating gives CASAREGSGVYEQYF.

V gene TRBV11-2 combines with J gene TRBJ1-1, with D possibly being TRBD1 (6 bases). CDR1 is SGHAT and CDR2 is FQNNGV in the germline V gene. This CDR3 comprises 17 residues. The V and J ends lost 5 bases and 10 bases respectively, with 29 bases between them. The CDR3 here is CASSPWGRVRGELGAFF. The CDR3 nucleotides read TGTGCCAGCAGCCCTTGGGGACGTGTCAGGGGCGAGTTGGGAGCTTTCTTT.

The rearrangement joins TRBV4-1 to TRBJ2-1; D unclear. The CDR3 runs to 15 residues. Deletions cut 1 base from V and 6 bases from J, with 13 bases between. The germline gives CDR1 MGHRA, CDR2 YSYEKL. CDR3 sequence (DNA): TGCGCCAGCAGCCAAGCTCAGATAGCCTTCAATGAGCAGTTCTTC. Translation gives CASSQAQIAFNEQFF.

The chain links TRBV5-6 to TRBJ2-5; a weak D match, TRBD1 (5 bases). V lost 4 bases, J lost 7 bases, and 14 bases lay in between. The CDR3 is 13 residues long. Germline V lookup: CDR1 SGHDT, CDR2 YYEEEE. CDR3: CASSTAGLGTQYF. The CDR3 bases are TGTGCCAGCAGCACAGCAGGGTTGGGGACCCAGTACTTC.

The genes are TRBV27 and TRBJ1-4; 9 bases align to TRBD1. This CDR3 is 15 amino acids long. The germline CDR1 and CDR2 sequences are MNHEY and SMNVEV (reference sequence). V trimming: 5 bases; J trimming: 7 bases; junction bases outside the gene matches: 8. CDR3 in DNA: TGTGCCAGCAGTCAGCCAGGACAGGGGAGTGAAAAACTGTTTTTT. It encodes CASSQPGQGSEKLFF.